These 25 T cell receptor beta chains were sequenced from one sample in a study of shared clonotypes between healthy human individuals. The protocol was immunoSEQ multiplex PCR, while the TCRdb copy is restricted to in-frame clones and leaves out a portion. The profile shows under 1,100,000 clones, around 76% of them singletons. Material for sequencing was memory CD4+ T cells sorted from blood. The subset was: CD45RA-negative fraction. The receptors shown here come from a man aged 18 to 29 in good health.

The rearrangement uses TRBV11-2 and TRBJ1-6, with TRBD1 matching over 10 bases. The CDR3 contains 16 residues. Looked up from germline, CDR1 is SGHAT and CDR2 is FQNNGV. V gave up 0 bases and J gave up 8 bases; unmatched junction bases: 4. CDR3 in amino acids: CASSLDGTGVYSPLHF. For the CDR3, the DNA is TGTGCCAGCAGCTTAGACGGGACAGGGGTATATTCACCCCTCCACTTT.

This chain connects TRBV10-3 to TRBJ2-6, with TRBD1 matching over 9 bases. J was trimmed by 0 bases and V by 6 bases; bases with no gene match: 6. Per the germline V gene, CDR1 is ENHRY and CDR2 is SYGVKD. The CDR3 is made up of 17 amino acids. The CDR3 loop is CAIRSGTGISGANVLTF. CDR3 sequence (DNA): TGTGCCATCAGATCCGGGACAGGGATCTCTGGGGCCAACGTCCTGACTTTC.

This clone was seen a handful of times. V and J are TRBV7-2 and TRBJ2-2, with TRBD2 identical over 7 bases. Per germline, CDR1 SGHTA and CDR2 FQGNSA. This CDR3 spans 16 amino acids. J was trimmed by 4 bases and V by 4 bases; bases with no gene match: 9. CDR3 in amino acids: CASSSGRAGGTGELFF. For the CDR3, the DNA is TGTGCCAGCAGCTCTGGGAGGGCGGGCGGCACCGGGGAGCTGTTTTTT.

This clone was counted only a few times. The chain has TRBV11-1 and TRBJ1-1; the match to TRBD1 covers 8 bases. Germline loops: CDR1 SGHAT, CDR2 FQDESV (reference sequence). The CDR3 length is 14 residues. V lost 3 bases, J lost 2 bases, and 2 bases stayed unmatched. CDR3 coding DNA: TGTGCCAGCAGCTTGGACAGGGTAAACACTGAAGCTTTCTTT. Protein product: CASSLDRVNTEAFF. The full variable domain, its missing parts supplied by reference TRBV11-1 and TRBJ1-1, is EAEVAQSPRYKITEKSQAVAFWCDPISGHATLYWYRQILGQGPELLVQFQDESVVDDSQLPKDRFSAERLKGVDSTLKIQPAELGDSAMYLCASSLDRVNTEAFFGQGTRLTVV.

This chain links TRBV18 with TRBJ1-5; 10 nucleotides agree with TRBD1. The germline CDR1 and CDR2 sequences are KGHSH and LQKENI. CDR3 length: 19 amino acids. Unmatched junction bases numbered 13, after V lost 5 bases and J lost 0 bases. CDR3 in DNA: TGTGCCAGCTCATCGTATAGGACAGGGGGATTCGATAGCAATCAGCCCCAGCATTTT. Residues: CASSSYRTGGFDSNQPQHF.

This clone was observed once. Distinct nucleotide sequences in the sample also encode this CDR3. The gene calls are TRBV5-1 and TRBJ1-1; 7 positions agree with TRBD1. CDR3 size: 13 residues. The germline V gene encodes CDR1 SGHRS and CDR2 YFSETQ. The trim removed 4 bases at V and 5 bases at J, leaving 5 bases unmatched. This CDR3 reads CASSVDRETEAFF. The CDR3 coding sequence is TGCGCCAGCAGCGTTGACAGGGAAACTGAAGCTTTCTTT.

The chain recombines TRBV30 with TRBJ1-4, with D perhaps matching TRBD1 (5 bases). Trimming shortened V by 1 base and J by 7 bases, and 10 bases separated the two germline ends. CDR3 length: 13 amino acids. Germline values: CDR1 GTSNPN, CDR2 SVGIG (reference sequence). The CDR3 DNA sequence: TGTGCCTGGAGTGCGGGGCTGAGTGAAAAACTGTTTTTT. Amino acids: CAWSAGLSEKLFF.

The chain joins TRBV18 to TRBJ2-5, with TRBD1 matching over 7 bases. The CDR3 is made up of 14 amino acids. Germline lookup yields CDR1 KGHSH and CDR2 LQKENI. J lost 2 bases, V lost 3 bases, and 3 bases had no gene match. The CDR3 loop reads CASSPTGPQETQYF. As DNA, the CDR3 is TGTGCCAGCTCACCGACAGGGCCACAAGAGACCCAGTACTTC.

The chain links TRBV20-1 to TRBJ2-3; D ambiguous. The length of the CDR3 is 10 residues. In germline, CDR1 is DFQATT, CDR2 SNEGSKA (reference sequence). V lost 5 bases and J 4 bases, leaving 4 bases between the germline ends. CDR3 coding DNA: TGCAGTGCTGGACCAGATACGCAGTATTTT. Its translation is CSAGPDTQYF.

The CDR3 is CASSPLSGGKQFF. CDR3 nucleotides: TGTGCCAGCAGTCCACTCTCGGGGGGTAAGCAGTTCTTC. The chain employs TRBV27 and TRBJ2-1; 7 bases map to TRBD2. The CDR3 totals 13 residues. Germline V gene data show CDR1 as MNHEY and CDR2 as SMNVEV (reference sequence). V shed 5 bases and J 11 bases; nucleotides not matched to a gene: 9.

The chain carries TRBV28 and TRBJ2-7; 7 bases map to TRBD1. V was pared by 5 bases and J by 0 bases, with 7 bases of the junction left unmatched. The length of the CDR3 is 15 residues. Germline-derived CDR1 and CDR2 are MDHEN and SYDVKM. DNA of the CDR3: TGTGCCAGCAGTACCTCCGGGACAGTCTCCTACGAGCAGTACTTC. Its translation is CASSTSGTVSYEQYF. The full variable domain, its missing parts supplied by reference TRBV28 and TRBJ2-7, is DVKVTQSSRYLVKRTGEKVFLECVQDMDHENMFWYRQDPGLGLRLIYFSYDVKMKEKGDIPEGYSVSREKKERFSLILESASTNQTSMYLCASSTSGTVSYEQYFGPGTRLTVT.

The chain carries TRBV27 and TRBJ1-5, with D unclear. The V gene lost 1 base and the J gene lost 1 base, with 8 bases spanning the gap. The length of the CDR3 is 15 residues. Germline CDR1 and CDR2: MNHEY and SMNVEV (reference sequence). CDR3 residues: CASSLWADSNQPQHF. As DNA, the CDR3 is TGTGCCAGCAGTTTATGGGCAGACAGCAATCAGCCCCAGCATTTT.

The chain has TRBV6-6 and TRBJ2-5; perhaps D is TRBD1 or TRBD2 (6 bases each). The CDR3 has 10 residues. The germline CDR1 and CDR2 sequences are MNHNY and SVGAGI (reference sequence). Trimming shortened V by 11 bases and J by 5 bases, and 9 bases separated the two germline ends. The CDR3 loop reads CAYGGETQYF. The CDR3 DNA is TGTGCCTACGGGGGCGAGACCCAGTACTTC.

This clone occurred a few times. The chain carries TRBV7-9 and TRBJ1-1; 7 bases line up with TRBD1. V lost 5 bases and J lost 4; bases outside the gene matches: 7. The CDR3 contains 14 residues. The V gene's germline CDR1 is SEHNR and CDR2 FQNEAQ (reference sequence). The CDR3 here is CASSATGRVTEAFF. The DNA of the CDR3 is TGTGCCAGCAGCGCGACAGGGAGAGTCACTGAAGCTTTCTTT.

This clone was picked up a small number of times. The chain uses TRBV6-4 and TRBJ1-6, with 8 bases identical to TRBD1. This CDR3 has 15 amino acids. Germline V gene data show CDR1 as MRHNA and CDR2 as SNTAGT. The ends lost 1 base at V and 7 bases at J; junction bases unmatched: 3. The CDR3 region has the DNA TGTGCCAGCAGTGACTTGGCAGGGGGCAATTCACCCCTCCACTTT. It translates to CASSDLAGGNSPLHF.

The chain is built from TRBV9 and TRBJ1-3; the match to TRBD1 covers 9 bases. Unmatched junction bases numbered 15, after V lost 0 bases and J lost 2 bases. The CDR3 is made up of 20 amino acids. Germline V gene sequence: CDR1 SGDLS, CDR2 YYNGEE. CDR3 protein: CASSVDRGRQYLRPGNTIYF. Written as DNA, the CDR3 is TGTGCCAGCAGCGTAGACAGGGGGCGCCAATACTTACGGCCTGGAAACACCATATATTTT. Full variable domain (outside the CDR3, taken from reference TRBV9 and TRBJ1-3): DSGVTQTPKHLITATGQRVTLRCSPRSGDLSVYWYQQSLDQGLQFLIQYYNGEERAKGNILERFSAQQFPDLHSELNLSSLELGDSALYFCASSVDRGRQYLRPGNTIYFGEGSWLTVV.

This clone was counted between two and nine times. V and J are TRBV7-9 and TRBJ1-1; D is ambiguous. CDR1 is SEHNR and CDR2 is FQNEAQ in the germline V gene (reference sequence). V was shortened by 0 bases and J by 6 bases, with 2 bases between the two germline ends. This CDR3 is 11 amino acids long. CDR3 DNA sequence: TGTGCCAGCAGCTTAGCGGCTGAAGCTTTCTTT. Translating it yields CASSLAAEAFF.

Only a few counts were recorded for this clone. The chain is built from TRBV10-3 and TRBJ1-2; D remains unclear. From germline, CDR1 is ENHRY and CDR2 SYGVKD. The V end was cut by 0 bases, the J end by 0 bases, with 11 bases between. The CDR3 totals 16 residues. Here the CDR3 reads CAISESYQVSNYGYTF. The CDR3 coding sequence is TGTGCCATCAGTGAGTCTTACCAGGTTTCTAACTATGGCTACACCTTC.

This sequence joins TRBV7-9 and TRBJ1-4; no reliable D call. V lost 4 bases to trimming and J lost 0 bases, with 15 bases between them. The CDR3 loop spans 17 amino acids. The V gene's germline CDR1 is SEHNR and CDR2 FQNEAQ (reference sequence). CDR3 amino acids: CASSSATVGTTNEKLFF. CDR3 nucleotide sequence: TGTGCCAGCAGCTCCGCCACAGTTGGGACAACTAATGAAAAACTGTTTTTT.

The V call is TRBV4-1, the J call TRBJ2-7; tentatively, D is TRBD1 (6 bases). CDR1 MGHRA and CDR2 YSYEKL come from the germline V gene. This CDR3 has 16 residues. V was cut by 0 bases and J by 0 bases, with 12 bases left in between. The CDR3 is CASSQDPRGHSYEQYF. CDR3 DNA sequence: TGCGCCAGCAGCCAAGACCCCAGGGGCCACTCCTACGAGCAGTACTTC.

V usage is TRBV2 and J usage is TRBJ1-5; TRBD1 matches at 7 bases. With 3 bases clipped from V and 6 bases from J, the junction kept 5 bases outside the gene matches. The length of the CDR3 is 14 residues. From germline, CDR1 is SNHLY and CDR2 FYNNEI. The CDR3 region is CASSEGQLSQPQHF. The CDR3 region has the DNA TGTGCCAGCAGTGAGGGACAGCTTTCTCAGCCCCAGCATTTT.

As concerns this clone: The same CDR3 also results from other DNA sequences found in this sample. The rearrangement joins TRBV10-3 to TRBJ2-7; maybe TRBD1 (5 bases). This CDR3 comprises 13 residues. Per the germline V gene, CDR1 is ENHRY and CDR2 is SYGVKD. Between the trimmed V and J ends, which lost 3 bases and 3 bases, there was a span of 9 bases. CDR3 sequence: CAISEGVSYEQYF. The CDR3 DNA sequence: TGTGCCATCAGTGAAGGGGTAAGCTACGAGCAGTACTTC.

The chain has TRBV28 and TRBJ1-5; D gene unclear. Per germline, CDR1 MDHEN and CDR2 SYDVKM. V was clipped by 5 bases and J by 0 bases, with 11 bases between them. This CDR3 region has 15 residues. The CDR3 region has the DNA TGTGCCAGCAGTCTTTACAGACTTAGCAATCAGCCCCAGCATTTT. Its translation is CASSLYRLSNQPQHF.

The rearrangement uses TRBV2 and TRBJ1-1; D is undetermined. Germline V gene sequence: CDR1 SNHLY, CDR2 FYNNEI. V gave up 6 bases and J gave up 4 bases, with 15 bases separating them. The CDR3 contains 14 residues. The CDR3 loop is CASRETSWGTEAFF. The CDR3, as DNA: TGTGCCAGCAGAGAGACATCTTGGGGCACTGAAGCTTTCTTT.

This clone has only a few counts. V gene TRBV5-5 combines with J gene TRBJ2-7; a weak D match, TRBD1 (6 bases). Trimming pared 0 bases from V and 0 bases from J, leaving 10 bases between. This CDR3 spans 15 amino acids. CDR1 SGHKS and CDR2 YYEKEE come from the germline V gene (reference sequence). The CDR3 region has the DNA TGTGCCAGCAGCTTGGAGAGGACAGCCTCCTACGAGCAGTACTTC. The encoded protein is CASSLERTASYEQYF.